Listed below are T cell receptor beta chains from one sample, sequenced in a study of T cells after yellow fever vaccination. Via MiXCR, TCRdb re-called the 5' RACE reads, giving one row per CDR3 protein. This table holds about 550,000 distinct CDR3 sequences, 15% to 20% found once. The sequencing here drew on PBMCs, taken 15 days after the yellow fever booster vaccination. These receptors originate from a man aged 25 to 40 who received the YFV17D yellow fever vaccine. Each CDR3 is given with its conserved first and last residue. The D gene is left open where the match is weak. Clone size is not always given. Where it is, it says once, few, many or a class for expanded clones.

>TRBJ2-7|TRBD2|many|TRBV29-1
CSVVYLAGREQYF
TGCAGCGTTGTATACCTAGCGGGACGCGAGCAGTACTTC
>TRBJ2-7|.|.|TRBV3-1
CASSSLFAPRIYEQYF
TGTGCCAGCAGCTCCCTATTTGCCCCGAGAATCTACGAGCAGTACTTC
>TRBJ2-3|.|few|TRBV7-2
CASSLKLARSTDTQYF
TGTGCCAGCAGCTTAAAGCTAGCTCGGAGCACAGATACGCAGTATTTT
>TRBJ2-1|TRBD1|.|TRBV12-3/TRBV12-4
CASGRDSYNEQFF
TGTGCCAGCGGCCGGGACAGCTACAATGAGCAGTTCTTC
>TRBJ2-7|.|.|TRBV27
CASSATNSYEQYF
TGTGCCAGCAGCGCGACAAATTCCTACGAGCAGTACTTC
>TRBJ2-2|TRBD2|.|TRBV6-2/TRBV6-3
CASSPRGLAGVTGELFF
TGTGCCAGCAGCCCTCGCGGACTAGCGGGAGTGACCGGGGAGCTGTTTTTT
>TRBJ2-1|TRBD2|few|TRBV4-1
CASSQVVAGGPRRNEQFF
TGCGCCAGCAGCCAAGTCGTAGCGGGAGGGCCGAGAAGGAATGAGCAGTTCTTC
>TRBJ2-7|TRBD1|few|TRBV29-1
CSVWGQGFEQYF
TGCAGCGTTTGGGGACAGGGGTTCGAGCAGTACTTC
>TRBJ2-7|.|.|TRBV9
CASSVEAGAARTYEQYF
TGTGCCAGCAGCGTAGAGGCCGGGGCAGCGCGAACCTACGAGCAGTACTTC
>TRBJ2-1|.|few|TRBV5-5
CASSWGSGVYNEQFF
TGTGCCAGCAGCTGGGGGAGCGGAGTTTACAATGAGCAGTTCTTC
>TRBJ2-2|TRBD2|few|TRBV4-3
CASSQGQLAGDTGELFF
TGCGCCAGCAGCCAAGGGCAACTAGCGGGAGACACCGGGGAGCTGTTTTTT
>TRBJ2-7|.|.|TRBV5-1
CASSPPISGGEQYF
TGCGCCAGCAGCCCGCCGATTAGCGGTGGCGAGCAGTACTTC
>TRBJ2-5|TRBD2|.|TRBV6-1
CASSEASSGRQETQYF
TGTGCCAGCAGTGAAGCTTCTAGCGGGAGGCAAGAGACCCAGTACTTC
>TRBJ1-5|.|.|TRBV7-9
CASSLEADQPQHF
TGTGCCAGCAGCTTAGAGGCAGATCAGCCCCAGCATTTT
>TRBJ2-3|.|few|TRBV7-8
CASSEGPVDTQYF
TGTGCCAGCAGCGAGGGCCCCGTAGATACGCAGTATTTT
>TRBJ1-4|.|.|TRBV21-1
CASSKVRDRESTNEKLFF
TGTGCCAGCAGCAAAGTCAGGGACAGGGAATCCACTAATGAAAAACTGTTTTTT
>TRBJ1-6|TRBD1|.|TRBV15
CATSRGRQGYSPLHF
TGTGCCACCAGCAGGGGAAGACAGGGTTATTCACCCCTCCACTTT
>TRBJ2-3|TRBD2|.|TRBV7-9
CASSLASGSSDTQYF
TGTGCCAGCAGCTTAGCTAGCGGGAGCTCAGATACGCAGTATTTT
>TRBJ2-1|TRBD1|.|TRBV10-1
CASRGGGKGVNEQFF
TGCGCCAGCCGAGGGGGCGGAAAAGGGGTCAATGAGCAGTTCTTC
>TRBJ2-3|.|.|TRBV10-3
CAISEGGTAGADTQYF
TGTGCCATCAGTGAAGGTGGGACGGCTGGTGCAGATACGCAGTATTTT
>TRBJ2-1|.|.|TRBV12-3/TRBV12-4
CASSPRPAGFGEQFF
TGTGCCAGCAGCCCACGACCGGCCGGGTTTGGTGAGCAGTTCTTC
>TRBJ1-4|.|few|TRBV27
CASSLSGQEKLFF
TGTGCCAGCAGTTTATCGGGGCAGGAAAAACTGTTTTTT
>TRBJ2-4|.|.|TRBV7-2
CASSQTGEDIQYF
TGTGCCAGCAGCCAGACTGGGGAGGACATTCAGTACTTC
>TRBJ2-5|TRBD1|.|TRBV6-5
CASSYSAGGWTQYF
TGTGCCAGCAGTTACTCGGCAGGGGGATGGACCCAGTACTTC
>TRBJ2-3|TRBD2|few|TRBV5-1
CASKREVSDTQYF
TGCGCCAGCAAGCGGGAGGTTTCAGATACGCAGTATTTT
>TRBJ2-3|TRBD2|few|TRBV24-1
CATSDPGPLAGPTDTQYF
TGTGCCACCAGTGATCCTGGGCCACTAGCGGGACCGACAGATACGCAGTATTTT
>TRBJ2-7|TRBD2|.|TRBV20-1
CSAPGPMGLVGYEQYF
TGCAGTGCCCCGGGCCCAATGGGACTAGTTGGGTACGAGCAGTACTTC
>TRBJ2-3|.|.|TRBV4-3
CASSQGLGLVQKDTQYF
TGCGCCAGCAGCCAAGGTCTGGGGCTCGTACAGAAGGATACGCAGTATTTT
>TRBJ2-3|TRBD1|.|TRBV29-1
CSVVDLGGAGTDTQYF
TGCAGCGTTGTCGACTTAGGGGGCGCGGGCACAGATACGCAGTATTTT
>TRBJ2-7|.|few|TRBV21-1
CATPPARDPPPNYEQCF
TGTGCCACACCCCCCGCGAGGGACCCCCCACCTAACTACGAGCAGTGCTTC
>TRBJ1-2|.|few|TRBV18
CASTVGSAYGYTF
TGTGCCAGCACAGTCGGGTCAGCGTATGGCTACACCTTC
>TRBJ2-5|.|few|TRBV29-1
CSAGQSQETQYF
TGCAGCGCTGGACAGTCCCAAGAGACCCAGTACTTC
>TRBJ2-3|.|.|TRBV21-1
CASSKLRVVAVNRESTDTQYF
TGTGCCAGCAGCAAGTTAAGGGTCGTCGCGGTAAACCGAGAAAGCACAGATACGCAGTATTTT
>TRBJ2-1|TRBD2|.|TRBV15
CATARGLAGRGSYNEQFF
TGTGCCACCGCAAGAGGACTAGCGGGGCGGGGCTCCTACAATGAGCAGTTCTTC
>TRBJ2-5|TRBD1|few|TRBV30
CAWSVPGQGEETQYF
TGTGCCTGGAGTGTACCCGGACAGGGGGAAGAGACCCAGTACTTC
>TRBJ2-7|TRBD2|few|TRBV10-3
CAIRKREVGDEQYF
TGTGCCATCAGAAAGCGGGAGGTCGGAGACGAGCAGTACTTC
>TRBJ2-1|TRBD2|many|TRBV4-2
CASSQGGTSVNEQFF
TGTGCCAGCAGCCAAGGGGGGACTAGCGTGAATGAGCAGTTCTTC
>TRBJ2-5|TRBD1|.|TRBV5-1
CASSPTGGKETQYF
TGCGCCAGCAGCCCGACAGGGGGAAAAGAGACCCAGTACTTC
>TRBJ2-1|TRBD2|.|TRBV29-1
CSVGLAGTNEQFF
TGCAGCGTCGGACTAGCGGGAACCAATGAGCAGTTCTTC
>TRBJ2-4|.|few|TRBV12-3/TRBV12-4
CASSFGGLQYF
TGTGCCAGCAGTTTCGGCGGTCTGCAGTACTTC
>TRBJ1-5|.|few|TRBV7-4
CASSLSGVREIQPQHF
TGTGCCAGCAGCTTAAGTGGAGTCAGGGAAATTCAGCCCCAGCATTTT
>TRBJ2-1|.|.|TRBV7-2
CASSLVLGPDNEQFF
TGTGCCAGCAGCTTAGTCCTAGGGCCCGACAATGAGCAGTTCTTC
>TRBJ2-2|.|.|TRBV18
CASSPIRSTGELFF
TGTGCCAGCTCACCAATCCGGAGCACCGGGGAGCTGTTTTTT
>TRBJ2-1|.|few|TRBV21-1
CASKARDRGYNEQFF
TGTGCCAGCAAAGCCCGGGACAGGGGCTACAATGAGCAGTTCTTC
>TRBJ1-5|.|few|TRBV6-5
CASSYSLNQPQHF
TGTGCCAGCAGTTACTCCCTTAATCAGCCCCAGCATTTT
>TRBJ2-7|.|few|TRBV5-1
CASSLDRAAYEQYF
TGCGCCAGCAGCTTGGACAGGGCCGCCTACGAGCAGTACTTC
>TRBJ2-2|TRBD1|.|TRBV5-5
CASSLRDREQTGELFF
TGTGCCAGCAGCTTGCGGGACAGGGAGCAGACCGGGGAGCTGTTTTTT